The present T cell receptor beta chain was sequenced within a study of OX40 agonist ivuxolimab in advanced cancers. Notes on the research overall: The costimulatory receptor OX40 (CD134) was targeted by ivuxolimab, a fully human IgG2 agonistic monoclonal antibody. Intravenous ivuxolimab was administered to patients every 2 weeks at six dose levels: 0.01, 0.1, 0.3, 1.5, 3 and 10 mg/kg. Of the 50 to 55 patients in dose escalation, some 19 had hepatocellular carcinoma, some 15 had melanoma, 9 had renal cell carcinoma and 9 had head and neck cancer. In the dose-escalation cohort, approximately 82% of patients were male, and the mean age was roughly 60 years, with a range of roughly 20 to 79. Patients were allowed to have had prior anti-PD-1, anti-PD-L1 or anti-CTLA-4 therapy, and 30% to 40% of the dose-escalation patients had been treated with checkpoint inhibitors. Partial responses occurred in three dose-escalation patients, of whom one had hepatocellular carcinoma and two had cutaneous melanoma. The point of sequencing TCRbeta in the periphery was to test whether ivuxolimab changed TCR sequence diversity and drove clonal T-cell expansion. The paper reports the monotherapy dose-escalation portion (N of about 47 patients) of the phase I ivuxolimab trial.

In regard to this clone: The antigen it binds to is not known. Base qualities are not at hand, and no much larger clone is one base apart.

Here is what the overall study found, with its caveats: Low levels of normalized T-cell clonal expansion were also seen in some patients who did not respond. At doses of 0.1 to 3.0 mg/kg, clonal expansion of both CD4+ and CD8+ blood T cells was observed from baseline to week 6. In the 0.1-3.0 mg/kg groups, partial responders had among the lowest normalized peripheral clonal expansion, particularly in CD8+ T cells. Which antigens the clonally expanded peripheral T cells were specific for was not determined. After ivuxolimab, expanded clones were on average more numerous among CD8+ T cells than among CD4+ T cells.

Inclusive of the bounding cysteine and phenylalanine, the CDR3 is 16 residues long. Only CDR3 DNA is held: 48 bases, read in frame from base 1. CDR1 and CDR2 (LNHDA, SQIVND) derive from the germline V gene (reference sequence). The trim is 3 bases for V and 0 bases for J, with a gap of 14 bases between the germline ends. Genomic DNA was extracted from sorted cells for sequencing of the TCRbeta CDR3 region. The immunoSEQ Assay was used for sequencing of TCRbeta CDR3 regions. The table was pulled from immuneACCESS by TCRdb, which kept in-frame rearrangements only. Such tables lose some clones; where checked, under half of the loss comes from unresolved V genes, and the rest has no known cause. The sample yields tens of thousands of clones; roughly 89% were counted once. The top ten hold approximately 0.35% of the sample. The trial excluded patients who had a history of autoimmune disease or who were on systemic immunosuppression. Peripheral blood for TCR sequencing was collected from all dose cohorts at baseline, on cycle 4 day 1, and on cycle 7 day 1. The samples were drawn from a first-in-human, open-label, multicenter phase I dose-escalation trial of ivuxolimab. Adults with locally advanced or metastatic melanoma, renal cell, hepatocellular, or head and neck squamous cell carcinoma were enrolled in the trial. CD4+ and CD8+ T cells were sorted separately from peripheral blood before TCR sequencing.

The source of this sequence is an adult with an advanced solid tumor such as melanoma, head and neck, liver or kidney cancer. Sequencing was performed on CD4+ or CD8+ T cells sorted from blood, taken in a trial of the OX40 agonist ivuxolimab. The sequence is built from TRBV19 and TRBJ1-1; confidence is insufficient to name the D gene. The DNA sequence reads TGTGCCAGTAGTATCCCGTGGCCCGGAATGAACACTGAAGCTTTCTTT. This codes for CASSIPWPGMNTEAFF.